The 12 T cell receptor beta chains below all came from one sample that was sequenced in a study of CD8 T cells in Susac syndrome. RNA, at about 0.45 to 1 ug, was reverse transcribed with random hexamers. TCRdb recomputed calls from the immunoSEQ multiplex PCR reads with MiXCR, one row per CDR3 protein. The table records 300,000 to 350,000 distinct CDR3 sequences, 90% to 95% of them present only once. Sequences were obtained from CD4+ T cells from PBMCs. These receptors were taken from a human donor with multiple sclerosis.

The chain uses TRBV14 and TRBJ2-7; D might be TRBD1 or TRBD2, each matching 5 bases. There are 17 residues in the CDR3. Germline-derived CDR1 and CDR2 are SGHDN and FVKESK. V was clipped by 0 bases and J by 5 bases, with 20 bases between them. In nucleotides, the CDR3 is TGTGCCAGCAGCCAAGATTACGGGGACGAACCGGAGAACGAGCAGTACTTC. Encoded protein: CASSQDYGDEPENEQYF.

The chain couples TRBV20-1 to TRBJ1-1; no reliable D call. V was clipped by 6 bases and J by 4 bases, with 18 bases between them. Germline V gene data show CDR1 as DFQATT and CDR2 as SNEGSKA (reference sequence). The CDR3 is 14 amino acids. The CDR3 here is CSAPLTGLSTEAFF. CDR3 sequence (DNA): TGCAGTGCCCCGCTGACTGGTTTAAGCACTGAAGCTTTCTTT.

The rearrangement links TRBV30 to TRBJ2-7; 13 nucleotides agree with TRBD2. The CDR3 runs to 17 residues. The V and J ends lost 0 bases and 6 bases, in that order; junction bases with no gene match: 11. The V gene's germline CDR1 is GTSNPN and CDR2 SVGIG (reference sequence). CDR3 residues: CAWSVNPGLAGAGEQYF. CDR3 sequence (DNA): TGTGCCTGGAGTGTAAATCCCGGACTAGCGGGAGCCGGCGAGCAGTACTTC. Based on the CDR3 plus reference TRBV30 and TRBJ2-7, the full variable domain is SQTIHQWPATLVQPVGSPLSLECTVEGTSNPNLYWYRQAAGRGLQLLFYSVGIGQISSEVPQNLSASRPQDRQFILSSKKLLLSDSGFYLCAWSVNPGLAGAGEQYFGPGTRLTVT.

This chain joins TRBV6-5 and TRBJ2-5; D unresolved. Germline V lookup: CDR1 MNHEY, CDR2 SVGAGI. There are 13 residues in the CDR3. V was trimmed by 5 bases and J by 1 base, leaving 8 bases between them. CDR3 in DNA: TGTGCCAGCAGTGGGCAGGCCCAAGAGACCCAGTACTTC. Translated, it gives CASSGQAQETQYF.

This chain connects TRBV29-1 to TRBJ2-3; 10 bases line up with TRBD2. This CDR3 contains 15 residues. Germline V gives CDR1 SQVTM, CDR2 ANQGSEA. The junction had 3 bases not matched to a gene; V was cut back by 2 bases and J by 1 base. In nucleotides, the CDR3 is TGCAGCGTTGAAATAGGGACTAGCGGCACAGATACGCAGTATTTT. Its protein product is CSVEIGTSGTDTQYF.

The chain employs TRBV5-1 and TRBJ2-3, with D tentatively TRBD1 (6 bases). Germline V CDR1 and CDR2: SGHRS, YFSETQ. Trimming pared 4 bases from V and 5 bases from J, leaving 14 bases between. The CDR3 spans 14 residues. CDR3 in amino acids: CASSPGQIGDTQYF. DNA for the CDR3: TGCGCCAGCAGCCCAGGACAGATAGGAGATACGCAGTATTTT.

V and J are TRBV29-1 and TRBJ1-1, with D unclear. This CDR3 region has 13 residues. CDR1 is SQVTM, CDR2 ANQGSEA, per germline. The germline V and J ends were trimmed by 8 bases and 4 bases, with 17 bases remaining between them. The CDR3 is CSSQGPSRTEAFF. In nucleotides, the CDR3 is TGCAGCTCCCAAGGCCCTTCCCGCACTGAAGCTTTCTTT.

V is TRBV6-5 and J is TRBJ1-1; D is perhaps TRBD1 (6 bases). This CDR3 spans 13 amino acids. The germline V and J ends were trimmed by 6 bases and 6 bases, with 14 bases remaining between them. The germline CDR1 and CDR2 sequences are MNHEY and SVGAGI. The CDR3 DNA is TGTGCCAGCAGGTCCATTTCAGGGGCTGAAGCTTTCTTT. Encoded protein: CASRSISGAEAFF.

The chain uses TRBV7-2 and TRBJ1-2; a possible D gene is TRBD1 (6 bases). Trimming took 5 bases from V and 4 from J, leaving 17 bases between them. From germline, CDR1 is SGHTA and CDR2 FQGNSA. CDR3 length equals 15 residues. The CDR3 DNA follows: TGTGCCAGCAGCGTTGTCCCACAGGGAGGCTATGGCTACACCTTC. It specifies CASSVVPQGGYGYTF. The whole variable domain, filled in from reference TRBV7-2 and TRBJ1-2, reads GAGVSQSPSNKVTEKGKDVELRCDPISGHTALYWYRQSLGQGLEFLIYFQGNSAPDKSGLPSDRFSAERTGGSVSTLTIQRTQQEDSAVYLCASSVVPQGGYGYTFGSGTRLTVV.

Only one count was recorded for this clonotype. The rearrangement links TRBV5-4 to TRBJ1-1; TRBD1 matches 7 bases. CDR3 length: 14 residues. The germline CDR1 and CDR2 sequences are SGHNT and YYREEE (reference sequence). V shed 4 bases and J 5 bases; nucleotides not matched to a gene: 8. The CDR3 region is CASSMKTGQTEAFF. CDR3 nucleotides: TGTGCCAGCAGCATGAAGACAGGGCAAACTGAAGCTTTCTTT.

The J gene is TRBJ2-7, the V gene TRBV7-2; TRBD1 is a possible D gene (6 bases). Germline V gene data show CDR1 as SGHTA and CDR2 as FQGNSA. V was shortened by 6 bases and J by 0 bases, with 18 bases between the two germline ends. The CDR3 extends over 16 amino acids. The CDR3 spells CASSPFGGSGSYEQYF. CDR3 in DNA: TGTGCCAGCAGTCCCTTTGGGGGCTCCGGCTCCTACGAGCAGTACTTC.

The chain recombines TRBV6-1 with TRBJ2-1; D is possibly TRBD1 (6 bases). Trimming shortened V by 7 bases and J by 3 bases, and 13 bases separated the two germline ends. Germline loops: CDR1 MNHNS, CDR2 SASEGT. There are 14 residues in the CDR3. The CDR3 coding sequence is TGTGCCAGCAATCCTGACAGGCACTACAATGAGCAGTTCTTC. Residues: CASNPDRHYNEQFF.